One T cell receptor beta chain is described in this entry. The sample belongs to a study of shared clonotypes between healthy human individuals. TCRdb's copy holds only in-frame clones and misses some; the assay was immunoSEQ multiplex PCR. This sample carries about 320,000 clones, around 86% of them seen once, and the ten largest clones take 15% to 20%. CD8 memory merged CD45RO+ cells and CCR7-negative CD45RA+ TemRA cells into one population. The CDR3 covers 18 residues. Trimming stripped 3 bases from V and 1 base from J, with 21 bases between. CDR1 and CDR2 from the germline V gene are SNHLY and FYNNEI.

The sequence was obtained from a man aged 18 to 35 in good health. The chain recombines TRBV2 with TRBJ1-2, with D tentatively TRBD1 (5 bases). The sequenced sample was memory CD8+ T cells sorted from blood. The subset was: CD45RO+ cells pooled with CCR7-negative TemRA cells. The CDR3 here is CASSDIPSLGLHNYGYTF. The CDR3 nucleotides are TGTGCCAGCAGTGACATACCTAGCCTGGGACTTCATAACTATGGCTACACCTTC.